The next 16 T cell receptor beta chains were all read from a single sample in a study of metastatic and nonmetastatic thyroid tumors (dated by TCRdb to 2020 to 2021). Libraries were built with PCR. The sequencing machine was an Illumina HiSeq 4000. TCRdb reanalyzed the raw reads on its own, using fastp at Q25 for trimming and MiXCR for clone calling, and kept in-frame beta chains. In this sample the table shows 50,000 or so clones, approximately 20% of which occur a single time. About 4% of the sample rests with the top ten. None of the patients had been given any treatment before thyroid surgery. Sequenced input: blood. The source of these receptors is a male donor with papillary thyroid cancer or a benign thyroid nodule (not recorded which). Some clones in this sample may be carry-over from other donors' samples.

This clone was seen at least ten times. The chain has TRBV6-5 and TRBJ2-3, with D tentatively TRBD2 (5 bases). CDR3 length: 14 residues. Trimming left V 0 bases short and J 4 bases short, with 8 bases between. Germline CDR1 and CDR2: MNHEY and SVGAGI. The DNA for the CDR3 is TGTGCCAGCAGTTACTCTCCCGGGGCAGATACGCAGTATTTT. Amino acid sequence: CASSYSPGADTQYF.

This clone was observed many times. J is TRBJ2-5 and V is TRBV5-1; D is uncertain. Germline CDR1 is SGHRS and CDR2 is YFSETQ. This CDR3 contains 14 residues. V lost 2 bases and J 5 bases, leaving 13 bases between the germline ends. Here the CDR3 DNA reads TGCGCCAGCAGCTTATCCTCTTCCCTGGAGACCCAGTACTTC. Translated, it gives CASSLSSSLETQYF.

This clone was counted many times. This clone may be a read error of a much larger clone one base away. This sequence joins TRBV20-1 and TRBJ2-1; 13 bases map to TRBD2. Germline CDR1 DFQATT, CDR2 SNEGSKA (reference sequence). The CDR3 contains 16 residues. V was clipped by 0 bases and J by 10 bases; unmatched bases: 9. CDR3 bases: TGCAGTGCTAGAGATCTTGGACTAGCGGGAGATAAGGAGCAGTTCTTC. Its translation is CSARDLGLAGDKEQFF.

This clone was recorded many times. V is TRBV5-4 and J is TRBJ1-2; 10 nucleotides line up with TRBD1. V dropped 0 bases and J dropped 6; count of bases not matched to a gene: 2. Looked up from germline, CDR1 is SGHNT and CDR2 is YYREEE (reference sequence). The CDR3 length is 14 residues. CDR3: CASSLVTGGNGYTF. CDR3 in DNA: TGTGCCAGCAGCTTGGTGACAGGGGGCAATGGCTACACCTTC.

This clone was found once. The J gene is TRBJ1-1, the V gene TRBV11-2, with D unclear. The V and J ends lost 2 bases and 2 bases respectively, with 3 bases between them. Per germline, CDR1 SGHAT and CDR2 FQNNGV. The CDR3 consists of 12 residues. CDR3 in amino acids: CASSLLNTEAFF. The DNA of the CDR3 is TGTGCCAGCAGCTTATTAAACACTGAAGCTTTCTTT.

The CDR3: CASSQGPSSYNEQFF. The CDR3, as DNA: TGTGCCAGCAGCCAAGGACCCAGCTCCTACAATGAGCAGTTCTTC. This chain joins TRBV4-2 and TRBJ2-1; D gene uncertain. The CDR3 totals 15 residues. Germline V lookup: CDR1 LGHNA, CDR2 YNFKEQ. V lost 1 base and J 0 bases, leaving 7 bases between the germline ends.

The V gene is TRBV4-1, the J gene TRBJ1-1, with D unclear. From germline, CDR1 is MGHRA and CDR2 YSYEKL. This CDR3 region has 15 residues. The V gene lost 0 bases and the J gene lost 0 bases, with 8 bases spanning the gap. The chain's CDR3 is CASSQEEKLNTEAFF. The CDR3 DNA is TGCGCCAGCAGCCAAGAAGAGAAATTGAACACTGAAGCTTTCTTT.

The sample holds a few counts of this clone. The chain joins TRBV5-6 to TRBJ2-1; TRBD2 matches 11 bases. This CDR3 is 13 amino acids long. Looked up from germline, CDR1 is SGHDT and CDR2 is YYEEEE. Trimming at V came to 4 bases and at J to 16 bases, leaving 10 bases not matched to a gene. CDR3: CASSRILAGVSFF. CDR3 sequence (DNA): TGTGCCAGCAGCCGAATACTAGCGGGAGTTTCTTTCTTC.

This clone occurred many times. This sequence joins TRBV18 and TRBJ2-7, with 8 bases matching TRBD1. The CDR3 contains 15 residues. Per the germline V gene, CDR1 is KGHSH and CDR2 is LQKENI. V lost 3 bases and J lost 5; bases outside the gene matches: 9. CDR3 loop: CASSPRTGWRNEQYF. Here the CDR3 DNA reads TGTGCCAGCTCACCCCGGACAGGGTGGAGGAACGAGCAGTACTTC.

CDR3 loop: CASSPQVTGGYTF. The CDR3 DNA follows: TGTGCCAGTAGCCCGCAAGTAACAGGGGGCTACACCTTC. This chain connects TRBV19 to TRBJ1-2, with a weak D call TRBD1 (6 bases). There are 13 residues in the CDR3. V lost 6 bases and J 8 bases, leaving 16 bases between the germline ends. The germline V gene has CDR1 LNHDA and CDR2 SQIVND (reference sequence).

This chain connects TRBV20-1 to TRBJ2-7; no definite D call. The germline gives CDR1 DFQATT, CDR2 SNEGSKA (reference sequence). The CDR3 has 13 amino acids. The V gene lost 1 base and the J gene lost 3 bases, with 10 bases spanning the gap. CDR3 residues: CSARVPSNYEQYF. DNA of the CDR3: TGCAGTGCTAGAGTCCCTTCCAACTACGAGCAGTACTTC.

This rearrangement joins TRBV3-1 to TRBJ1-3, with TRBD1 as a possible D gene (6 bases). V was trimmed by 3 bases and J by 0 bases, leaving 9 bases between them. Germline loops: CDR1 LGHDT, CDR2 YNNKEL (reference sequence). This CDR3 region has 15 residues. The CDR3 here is CASSQGTYSGNTIYF. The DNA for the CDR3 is TGTGCCAGCAGCCAGGGGACATACTCTGGAAACACCATATATTTT.

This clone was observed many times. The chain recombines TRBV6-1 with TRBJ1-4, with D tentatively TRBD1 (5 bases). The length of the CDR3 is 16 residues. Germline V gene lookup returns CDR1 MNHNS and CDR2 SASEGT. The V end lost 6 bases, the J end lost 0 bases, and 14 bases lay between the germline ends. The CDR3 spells CASSSGRFATNEKLFF. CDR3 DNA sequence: TGTGCCAGCAGCTCGGGACGGTTTGCAACTAATGAAAAACTGTTTTTT.

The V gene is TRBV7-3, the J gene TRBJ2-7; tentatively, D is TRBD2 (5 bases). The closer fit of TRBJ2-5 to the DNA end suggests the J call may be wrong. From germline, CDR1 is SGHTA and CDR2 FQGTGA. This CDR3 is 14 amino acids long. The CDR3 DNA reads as TGTGCCAGCAGCCCCGCCGCGGGCGGGGAGACCCAGTACTTC. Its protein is CASSPAAGGETQYF.

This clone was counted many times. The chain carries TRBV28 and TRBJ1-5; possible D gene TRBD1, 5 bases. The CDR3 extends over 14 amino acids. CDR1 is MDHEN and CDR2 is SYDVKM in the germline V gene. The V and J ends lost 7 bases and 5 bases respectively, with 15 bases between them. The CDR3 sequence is CASTVGQGDQPQHF. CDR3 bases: TGTGCCAGCACCGTGGGCCAGGGCGATCAGCCCCAGCATTTT. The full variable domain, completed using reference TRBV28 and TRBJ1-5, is DVKVTQSSRYLVKRTGEKVFLECVQDMDHENMFWYRQDPGLGLRLIYFSYDVKMKEKGDIPEGYSVSREKKERFSLILESASTNQTSMYLCASTVGQGDQPQHFGDGTRLSIL.

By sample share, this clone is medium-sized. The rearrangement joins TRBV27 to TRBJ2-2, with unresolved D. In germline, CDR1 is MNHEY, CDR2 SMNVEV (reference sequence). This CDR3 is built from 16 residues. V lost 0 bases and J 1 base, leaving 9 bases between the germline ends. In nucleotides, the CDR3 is TGTGCCAGCAGTTTATCGAGAGTTTTGAACACCGGGGAGCTGTTTTTT. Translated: CASSLSRVLNTGELFF.